Below, 26 T cell receptor beta chains from the same sample are listed, as sequenced in a study of blood T cell repertoires in COVID-19. The protocol was immunoSEQ multiplex PCR, while the TCRdb copy is restricted to in-frame clones and leaves out a portion. The sample yields over 45,000 clones, less than 90% seen once. The sequenced sample consisted of peripheral blood. The receptors stem from a human donor in a cohort sampled during active COVID-19.

This clone came up once. The gene calls are TRBV19 and TRBJ2-1; 12 nucleotides align to TRBD2. This CDR3 contains 15 residues. V shed 5 bases, J shed 6 bases, and the junction held 5 bases outside the gene matches. CDR1 LNHDA and CDR2 SQIVND come from the germline V gene (reference sequence). CDR3 loop: CASSVLAGGPNEQFF. CDR3 DNA: TGTGCCAGTAGTGTTCTAGCGGGGGGGCCCAATGAGCAGTTCTTC.

CDR3 bases: TGTGCCAGCAGGAGGACAGGGGGGGCGGATGAGCAGTTCTTC. It is translated as CASRRTGGADEQFF. The chain links TRBV2 to TRBJ2-1; 10 nucleotides agree with TRBD1. J lost 8 bases, V lost 6 bases, and 7 bases had no gene match. Germline CDR1 SNHLY, CDR2 FYNNEI. The CDR3 has 14 residues.

The V gene is TRBV5-4, the J gene TRBJ1-2; 7 nucleotides agree with TRBD1. CDR3 size: 16 residues. In germline, CDR1 is SGHNT, CDR2 YYREEE (reference sequence). Unmatched junction bases numbered 12, after V lost 2 bases and J lost 5 bases. CDR3 loop: CASSLFGLSTGYGYTF. The CDR3 bases are TGTGCCAGCAGCTTATTTGGTTTATCGACAGGGTATGGCTACACCTTC.

In this sample, this clone turned up a few times. The chain uses TRBV10-3 and TRBJ1-2, with TRBD1 matching 9 bases. Germline-derived CDR1 and CDR2 are ENHRY and SYGVKD. This CDR3 contains 15 residues. V shed 10 bases and J 6 bases; nucleotides not matched to a gene: 15. The CDR3: CATQQGAVGRDGYTF. The DNA for the CDR3 is TGTGCCACCCAACAGGGGGCAGTGGGGAGGGATGGCTACACCTTC.

The chain uses TRBV29-1 and TRBJ2-1, with 9 bases fitting TRBD1. CDR1 is SQVTM and CDR2 is ANQGSEA in the germline V gene. Trimming cost V 6 bases and J 6 bases; bases outside gene matches: 9. This CDR3 spans 14 amino acids. The CDR3 spells CSVYRDRAPNEQFF. For the CDR3, the DNA is TGCAGCGTGTACCGGGACAGGGCCCCCAATGAGCAGTTCTTC.

By its share, this clone is medium-sized (0.01 to 0.1%). J is TRBJ2-3 and V is TRBV12-2; TRBD2, as called in the table, went unchecked against the DNA. TRBV12-2 counts as a pseudogene. There are 19 residues in the CDR3. The CDR3 reads CASRPGLAGGILSTDTQYF. DNA of the CDR3: TGTGCAAGTCGCCCCGGACTAGCGGGGGGAATTCTAAGCACAGATACGCAGTATTTT.

This chain uses TRBV25-1 with TRBJ1-2; D perhaps matches TRBD1 (6 bases). The CDR3 length is 12 residues. Germline-derived CDR1 and CDR2 are MGHDK and SYGVNS. Trimming shortened V by 7 bases and J by 6 bases, and 12 bases separated the two germline ends. CDR3 bases: TGTGCCAGCATGGACAGAAGAGATGGCTACACCTTC. Translated, it gives CASMDRRDGYTF.

The V and J genes are TRBV13 and TRBJ2-1; the D gene is possibly TRBD1 (6 bases). Germline CDR1 and CDR2: PRHDT and FYEKMQ (reference sequence). The CDR3 has 17 residues. V was pared by 5 bases and J by 0 bases, with 17 bases between. As DNA, the CDR3 is TGTGCCAGCAGCACGACCAGGGGAGCCCCCTCCTACAATGAGCAGTTCTTC. It translates to CASSTTRGAPSYNEQFF.

Written as DNA, the CDR3 is TGTGCCAGCAGCAAAGCACTGGATGGCTACACCTTC. Protein sequence: CASSKALDGYTF. The gene calls are TRBV21-1 and TRBJ1-2. TRBV21-1 is a pseudogene segment. This CDR3 spans 12 amino acids.

The chain uses TRBV7-9 and TRBJ1-6; 8 bases agree with TRBD1. This CDR3 is 14 amino acids long. V trimming: 4 bases; J trimming: 8 bases; junction bases outside the gene matches: 4. Germline-derived CDR1 and CDR2 are SEHNR and FQNEAQ (reference sequence). CDR3: CASSSGQGHSPLHF. The CDR3 DNA reads TGTGCCAGCAGCTCAGGACAGGGACATTCACCCCTCCACTTT.

This chain joins TRBV2 and TRBJ2-1; TRBD1 matches 10 bases. Per germline, CDR1 SNHLY and CDR2 FYNNEI. V was pared by 5 bases and J by 3 bases, with 4 bases of the junction left unmatched. This CDR3 contains 15 residues. CDR3 sequence: CASSQTGGYYNEQFF. The CDR3 DNA reads TGTGCCAGCAGTCAGACAGGGGGCTACTACAATGAGCAGTTCTTC.

On this clone: The sample contains more than one DNA sequence encoding this CDR3. This chain connects TRBV6-5 to TRBJ1-1; 8 bases map to TRBD1. V trimming: 6 bases; J trimming: 4 bases; junction bases outside the gene matches: 7. CDR3 length: 14 amino acids. The germline V gene has CDR1 MNHEY and CDR2 SVGAGI. The CDR3 reads CASSQTTGGTEAFF. CDR3 in DNA: TGTGCCAGCAGCCAAACCACAGGGGGCACTGAAGCTTTCTTT.

This clone has just one count. The V call is TRBV6-2 or TRBV6-3, the J call TRBJ1-2; D is unresolved. Trimming stripped 4 bases from V and 4 bases from J, with 19 bases between. CDR3 length equals 16 residues. Germline V gene lookup returns CDR1 MNHEY and CDR2 SVGEGT. The CDR3 sequence: CASSSPVGGNSYGYTF. DNA of the CDR3: TGTGCCAGCAGTTCCCCCGTTGGAGGGAATAGCTATGGCTACACCTTC.

The gene calls are TRBV29-1 and TRBJ1-6, with 10 bases that match TRBD1. The CDR3 length is 12 residues. Trimming removed 6 bases from V and 10 bases from J; junction bases left unmatched: 3. Looked up from germline, CDR1 is SQVTM and CDR2 is ANQGSEA. The chain's CDR3 is CSVGTGDSPLHF. CDR3 sequence (DNA): TGCAGCGTCGGGACAGGGGACTCACCCCTCCACTTT. The variable domain in full, with the rest retrieved from reference TRBV29-1 and TRBJ1-6, is SAVISQKPSRDICQRGTSLTIQCQVDSQVTMMFWYRQQPGQSLTLIATANQGSEATYESGFVIDKFPISRPNLTFSTLTVSNMSPEDSSIYLCSVGTGDSPLHFGNGTRLTVT.

This clone occurred a few times. The chain joins TRBV9 to TRBJ1-2; 8 nucleotides agree with TRBD1. Germline V gene sequence: CDR1 SGDLS, CDR2 YYNGEE. This CDR3 spans 11 amino acids. V lost 5 bases, J lost 14 bases, and 8 bases stayed unmatched. The CDR3: CASRGQGSKTF. The CDR3 DNA reads TGTGCCAGCAGAGGACAGGGATCGAAGACCTTC.

The gene calls are TRBV9 and TRBJ1-2; TRBD1 matches at 8 bases. With 4 bases clipped from V and 6 bases from J, the junction kept 2 bases outside the gene matches. The CDR3 loop spans 12 amino acids. Germline CDR1 SGDLS, CDR2 YYNGEE. CDR3 bases: TGTGCCAGCAGCTTGACAGGGGATGGCTACACCTTC. As protein: CASSLTGDGYTF.

The chain joins TRBV6-1 to TRBJ1-2; no clear D gene. V was cut by 4 bases and J by 4 bases, with 22 bases left in between. CDR1 is MNHNS and CDR2 is SASEGT in the germline V gene. CDR3 length equals 17 residues. CDR3 DNA: TGTGCCAGCAGTGCGACCGTTCTAGAGGCTGTCGGCTATGGCTACACCTTC. Translation gives CASSATVLEAVGYGYTF.

The chain uses TRBV14 and TRBJ1-4; D not resolved. The ends were cut back, 0 bases at V and 4 bases at J, with 9 bases in the middle. In germline, CDR1 is SGHDN, CDR2 FVKESK. The CDR3 loop spans 15 amino acids. CDR3 region: CASSQESQNNEKLFF. The DNA of the CDR3 is TGTGCCAGCAGCCAAGAATCCCAGAATAATGAAAAACTGTTTTTT.

This chain joins TRBV28 and TRBJ1-1, with TRBD1 identical over 9 bases. V shed 3 bases, J shed 6 bases, and the junction held 14 bases outside the gene matches. This CDR3 is 17 amino acids long. Looked up from germline, CDR1 is MDHEN and CDR2 is SYDVKM. The DNA for the CDR3 is TGTGCCAGCAGTTTGAGGTTCTCTGGTCACAGGGGGCCTGAAGCTTTCTTT. Translation gives CASSLRFSGHRGPEAFF.

This clone was seen only once. The V and J genes are TRBV24-1 and TRBJ2-3; the match to TRBD2 covers 11 bases. V dropped 3 bases and J dropped 0; count of bases not matched to a gene: 7. CDR1 is KGHDR and CDR2 is SFDVKD in the germline V gene. The CDR3 is made up of 18 amino acids. CDR3 amino acids: CATSDITSGSASTDTQYF. CDR3 nucleotides: TGTGCCACCAGTGATATTACTAGCGGGAGTGCTAGCACAGATACGCAGTATTTT.

The chain is built from TRBV5-8 and TRBJ1-5, with 7 bases that match TRBD1. The CDR3 loop spans 16 amino acids. V trimming: 4 bases; J trimming: 3 bases; junction bases outside the gene matches: 10. Germline lookup yields CDR1 SGHTS and CDR2 YDEGEE. The CDR3 region is CASSGTRQGTNQPQHF. CDR3 DNA sequence: TGTGCCAGCAGCGGAACCAGACAGGGCACCAATCAGCCCCAGCATTTT.

The chain links TRBV5-6 to TRBJ1-5; D gene unclear. This CDR3 is built from 13 residues. The V gene's germline CDR1 is SGHDT and CDR2 YYEEEE. Trimming took off 0 bases at V and 4 bases at J, with 5 bases between the two ends. CDR3 coding DNA: TGTGCCAGCAGCTTGGAGCGAAATCAGCCCCAGCATTTT. This encodes CASSLERNQPQHF. Full variable domain (remainder filled in from reference TRBV5-6 and TRBJ1-5): DAGVTQSPTHLIKTRGQQVTLRCSPKSGHDTVSWYQQALGQGPQFIFQYYEEEERQRGNFPDRFSGHQFPNYSSELNVNALLLGDSALYLCASSLERNQPQHFGDGTRLSIL.

The CDR3 DNA sequence: TGTGCCAGTAGTATAGCATCGGGACAGGTCAATCAGCCCCAGCATTTT. This encodes CASSIASGQVNQPQHF. The chain uses TRBV19 and TRBJ1-5; TRBD1 matches 8 bases. V lost 1 base and J lost 3; bases outside the gene matches: 5. Germline CDR1 and CDR2: LNHDA and SQIVND (reference sequence). This CDR3 contains 16 residues. The full variable domain, completed using reference TRBV19 and TRBJ1-5, is DGGITQSPKYLFRKEGQNVTLSCEQNLNHDAMYWYRQDPGQGLRLIYYSQIVNDFQKGDIAEGYSVSREKKESFPLTVTSAQKNPTAFYLCASSIASGQVNQPQHFGDGTRLSIL.

The chain carries TRBV5-1 and TRBJ2-7; possible D gene TRBD2, 5 bases. In germline, CDR1 is SGHRS, CDR2 YFSETQ. With 4 bases removed from V and 3 bases from J, the gap between germline ends came to 14 bases. CDR3 size: 14 residues. The CDR3 spells CASSPGTNRYEQYF. DNA of the CDR3: TGCGCCAGCAGCCCGGGAACAAACCGCTACGAGCAGTACTTC.

The chain recombines TRBV2 with TRBJ2-2; perhaps TRBD1 as D (6 bases). Per the germline V gene, CDR1 is SNHLY and CDR2 is FYNNEI. This CDR3 is 14 amino acids long. With 2 bases removed from V and 13 bases from J, the gap between germline ends came to 17 bases. Here the CDR3 DNA reads TGTGCCAGCAGTGAATTAGGGCAGGTCAGGGGGCTGTTTTTT. It specifies CASSELGQVRGLFF.

The J gene is TRBJ2-7, the V gene TRBV28; 10 nucleotides line up with TRBD2. CDR3 length: 13 residues. Germline V gene data show CDR1 as MDHEN and CDR2 as SYDVKM. V trimming: 6 bases; J trimming: 1 base; junction bases outside the gene matches: 0. The CDR3 nucleotides read TGTGCCAGCAGGACTAGCGGGTCCTACGAGCAGTACTTC. This sequence encodes CASRTSGSYEQYF. The full variable domain, its missing parts supplied by reference TRBV28 and TRBJ2-7, is DVKVTQSSRYLVKRTGEKVFLECVQDMDHENMFWYRQDPGLGLRLIYFSYDVKMKEKGDIPEGYSVSREKKERFSLILESASTNQTSMYLCASRTSGSYEQYFGPGTRLTVT.